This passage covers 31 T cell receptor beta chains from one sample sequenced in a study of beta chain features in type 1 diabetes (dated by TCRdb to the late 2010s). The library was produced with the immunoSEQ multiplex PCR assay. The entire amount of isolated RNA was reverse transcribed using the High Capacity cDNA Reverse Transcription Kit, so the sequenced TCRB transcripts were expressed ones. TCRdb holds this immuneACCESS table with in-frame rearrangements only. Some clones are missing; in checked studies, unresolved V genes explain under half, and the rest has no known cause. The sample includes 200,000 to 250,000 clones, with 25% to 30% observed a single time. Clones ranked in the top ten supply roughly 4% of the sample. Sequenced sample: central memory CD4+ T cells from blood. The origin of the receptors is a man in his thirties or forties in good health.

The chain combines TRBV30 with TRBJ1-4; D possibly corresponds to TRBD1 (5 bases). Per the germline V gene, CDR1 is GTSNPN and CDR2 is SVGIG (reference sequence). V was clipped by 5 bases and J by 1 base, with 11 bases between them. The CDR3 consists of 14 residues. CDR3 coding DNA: TGTGCCTGGGCGATCCAGGGAACTAATGAAAAACTGTTTTTT. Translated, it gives CAWAIQGTNEKLFF.

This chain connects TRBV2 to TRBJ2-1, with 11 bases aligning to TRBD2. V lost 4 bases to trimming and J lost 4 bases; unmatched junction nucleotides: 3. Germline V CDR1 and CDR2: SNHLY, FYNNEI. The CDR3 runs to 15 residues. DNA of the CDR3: TGTGCCAGCAGTGGTACTAGCGGGAGTTACAATGAGCAGTTCTTC. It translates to CASSGTSGSYNEQFF.

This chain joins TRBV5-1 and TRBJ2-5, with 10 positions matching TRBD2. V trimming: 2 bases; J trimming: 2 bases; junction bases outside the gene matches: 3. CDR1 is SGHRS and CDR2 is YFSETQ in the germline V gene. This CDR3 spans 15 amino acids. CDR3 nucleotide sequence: TGCGCCAGCAGCTTAGGGACTAGCGTACAAGAGACCCAGTACTTC. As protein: CASSLGTSVQETQYF.

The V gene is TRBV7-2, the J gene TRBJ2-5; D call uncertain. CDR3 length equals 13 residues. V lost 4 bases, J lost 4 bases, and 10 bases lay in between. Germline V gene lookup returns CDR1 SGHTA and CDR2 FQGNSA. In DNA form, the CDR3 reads TGTGCCAGCAGCTCCCTGGTTGGAGAGACCCAGTACTTC. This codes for CASSSLVGETQYF.

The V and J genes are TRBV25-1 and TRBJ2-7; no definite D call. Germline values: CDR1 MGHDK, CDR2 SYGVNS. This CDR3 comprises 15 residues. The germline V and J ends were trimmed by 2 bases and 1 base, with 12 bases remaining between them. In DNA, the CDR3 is TGTGCCAGCAGTGAACTGCAAGGCAGTTCCTACGAGCAGTACTTC. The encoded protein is CASSELQGSSYEQYF.

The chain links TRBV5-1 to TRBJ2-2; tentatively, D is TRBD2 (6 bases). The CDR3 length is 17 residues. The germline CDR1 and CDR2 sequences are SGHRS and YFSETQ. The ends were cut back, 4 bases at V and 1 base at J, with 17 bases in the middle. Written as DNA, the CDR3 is TGCGCCAGCAGCCCAGTTAATGGCGGGATGAACACCGGGGAGCTGTTTTTT. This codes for CASSPVNGGMNTGELFF.

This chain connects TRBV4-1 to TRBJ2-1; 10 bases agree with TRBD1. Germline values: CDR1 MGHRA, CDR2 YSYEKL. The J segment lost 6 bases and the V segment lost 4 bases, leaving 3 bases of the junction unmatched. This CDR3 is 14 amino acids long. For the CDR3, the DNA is TGCGCCAGCAGCCCCGGGGACAGGGGCAATGAGCAGTTCTTC. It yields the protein CASSPGDRGNEQFF.

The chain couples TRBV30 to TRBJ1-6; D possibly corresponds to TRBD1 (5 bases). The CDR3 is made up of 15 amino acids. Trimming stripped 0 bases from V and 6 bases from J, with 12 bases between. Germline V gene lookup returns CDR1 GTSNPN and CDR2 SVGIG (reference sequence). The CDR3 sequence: CAWSVGVLGNSPLHF. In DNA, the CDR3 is TGTGCCTGGAGTGTGGGGGTCCTGGGTAATTCACCCCTCCACTTT.

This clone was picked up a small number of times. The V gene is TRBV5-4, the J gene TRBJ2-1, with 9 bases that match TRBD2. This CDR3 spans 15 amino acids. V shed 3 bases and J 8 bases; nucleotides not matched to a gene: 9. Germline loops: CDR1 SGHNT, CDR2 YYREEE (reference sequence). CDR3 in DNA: TGTGCCAGCAGCTCCGGGGTAGCGGGAGAGGATGAGCAGTTCTTC. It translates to CASSSGVAGEDEQFF.

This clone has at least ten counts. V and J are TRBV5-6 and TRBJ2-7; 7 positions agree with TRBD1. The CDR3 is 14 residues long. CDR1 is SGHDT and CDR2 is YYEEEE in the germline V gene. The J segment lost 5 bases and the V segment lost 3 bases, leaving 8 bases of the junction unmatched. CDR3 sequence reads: CASSSRQGLDEQYF. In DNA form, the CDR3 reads TGTGCCAGCAGCTCCCGACAGGGCCTGGACGAGCAGTACTTC.

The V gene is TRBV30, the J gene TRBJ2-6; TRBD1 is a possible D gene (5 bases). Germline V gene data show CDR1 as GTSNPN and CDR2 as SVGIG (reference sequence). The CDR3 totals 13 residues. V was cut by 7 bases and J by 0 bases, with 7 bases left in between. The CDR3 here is CALDSSGANVLTF. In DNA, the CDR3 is TGTGCCTTAGACAGCTCTGGGGCCAACGTCCTGACTTTC.

The CDR3 nucleotides are TGTGCCAGCAGGCGACAGGGAACTAATGAAAAACTGTTTTTT. This codes for CASRRQGTNEKLFF. This chain links TRBV2 with TRBJ1-4; TRBD1 matches at 7 bases. This CDR3 has 14 amino acids. With V trimmed by 6 bases and J by 1 base, 2 bases remained unmatched. Germline CDR1 is SNHLY and CDR2 is FYNNEI.

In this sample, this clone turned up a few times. The CDR3: CSVNRGTPDEQYF. The CDR3 nucleotides are TGCAGCGTCAACAGGGGGACCCCCGACGAGCAGTACTTC. The V gene is TRBV29-1, the J gene TRBJ2-7, with 8 bases fitting TRBD1. Germline V CDR1 and CDR2: SQVTM, ANQGSEA. V was clipped by 6 bases and J by 5 bases; unmatched bases: 9. The CDR3 totals 13 residues.

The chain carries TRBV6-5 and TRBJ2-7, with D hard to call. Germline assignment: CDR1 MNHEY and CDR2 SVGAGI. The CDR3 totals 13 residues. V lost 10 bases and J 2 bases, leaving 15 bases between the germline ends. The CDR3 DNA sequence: TGTGCCACTGGGGAAGGATTCACCTACGAGCAGTACTTC. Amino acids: CATGEGFTYEQYF.

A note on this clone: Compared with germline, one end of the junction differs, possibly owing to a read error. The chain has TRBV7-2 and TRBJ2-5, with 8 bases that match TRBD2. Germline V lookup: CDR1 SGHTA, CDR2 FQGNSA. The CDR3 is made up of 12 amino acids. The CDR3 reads CASSLGPPAGDF. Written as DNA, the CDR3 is TGTGCCAGCAGCTTAGGCCCGCCAGCGGGAGACTTC.

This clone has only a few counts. DNA for the CDR3: TGTGCCAGCAGCCCCCTCAAGGGAGCCTACGAGCAGTACTTC. Translating gives CASSPLKGAYEQYF. The chain recombines TRBV6-6 with TRBJ2-7; tentative D call: TRBD2 (5 bases). V was trimmed by 6 bases and J by 2 bases, leaving 14 bases between them. The germline V gene encodes CDR1 MNHNY and CDR2 SVGAGI (reference sequence). This CDR3 comprises 14 residues.

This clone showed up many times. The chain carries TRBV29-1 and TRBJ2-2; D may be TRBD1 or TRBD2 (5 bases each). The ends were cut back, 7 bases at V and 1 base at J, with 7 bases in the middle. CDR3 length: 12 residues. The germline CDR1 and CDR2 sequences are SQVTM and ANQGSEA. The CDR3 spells CSGGGNTGELFF. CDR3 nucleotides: TGCAGCGGTGGGGGGAACACCGGGGAGCTGTTTTTT.

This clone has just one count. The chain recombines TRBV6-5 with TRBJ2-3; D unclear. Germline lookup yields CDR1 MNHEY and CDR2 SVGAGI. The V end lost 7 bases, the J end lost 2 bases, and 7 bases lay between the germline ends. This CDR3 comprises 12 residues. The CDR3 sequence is CASIGNTDTQYF. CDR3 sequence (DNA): TGTGCCAGCATTGGGAACACAGATACGCAGTATTTT.

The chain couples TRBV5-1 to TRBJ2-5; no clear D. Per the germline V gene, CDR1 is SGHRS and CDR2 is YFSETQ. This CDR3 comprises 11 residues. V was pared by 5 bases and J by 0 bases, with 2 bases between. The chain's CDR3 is CASRHQETQYF. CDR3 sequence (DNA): TGCGCCAGCAGGCACCAAGAGACCCAGTACTTC.

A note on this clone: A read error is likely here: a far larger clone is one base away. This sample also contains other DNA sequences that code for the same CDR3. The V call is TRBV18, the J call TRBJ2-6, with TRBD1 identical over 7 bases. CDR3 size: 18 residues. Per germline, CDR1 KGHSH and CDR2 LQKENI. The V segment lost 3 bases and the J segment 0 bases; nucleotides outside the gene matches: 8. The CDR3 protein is CASSPLGTAHSGANVLTF. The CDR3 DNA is TGTGCCAGCTCACCTCTGGGGACAGCACACTCTGGGGCCAACGTCCTGACTTTC.

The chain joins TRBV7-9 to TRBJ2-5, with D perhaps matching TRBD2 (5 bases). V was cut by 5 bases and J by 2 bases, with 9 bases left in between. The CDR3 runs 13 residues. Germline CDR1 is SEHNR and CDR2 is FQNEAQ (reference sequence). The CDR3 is CASSRSGQETQYF. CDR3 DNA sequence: TGTGCCAGCAGCCGGTCGGGGCAAGAGACCCAGTACTTC.

The CDR3 region is CASSPLPGEQYF. DNA of the CDR3: TGTGCCAGCAGCCCCCTCCCCGGCGAGCAGTACTTC. This rearrangement joins TRBV14 to TRBJ2-7; D not certain. Between the trimmed V and J ends, which lost 4 bases and 6 bases, there was a span of 10 bases. CDR3 length equals 12 residues. Germline loops: CDR1 SGHDN, CDR2 FVKESK.

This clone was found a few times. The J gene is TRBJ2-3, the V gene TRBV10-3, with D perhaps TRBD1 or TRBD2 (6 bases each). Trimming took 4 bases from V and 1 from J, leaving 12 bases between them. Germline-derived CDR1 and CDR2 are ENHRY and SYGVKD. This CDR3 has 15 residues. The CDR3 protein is CAISVGGSGTDTQYF. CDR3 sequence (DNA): TGTGCCATCAGTGTAGGGGGGAGCGGCACAGATACGCAGTATTTT.

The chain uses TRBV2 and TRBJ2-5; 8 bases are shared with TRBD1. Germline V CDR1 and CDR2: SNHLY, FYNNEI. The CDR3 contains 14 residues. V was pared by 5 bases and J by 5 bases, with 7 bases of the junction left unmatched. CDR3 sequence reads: CASSLPDRDETQYF. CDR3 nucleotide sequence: TGTGCCAGCAGTTTACCGGACAGGGACGAGACCCAGTACTTC. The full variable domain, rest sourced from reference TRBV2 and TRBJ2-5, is EPEVTQTPSHQVTQMGQEVILRCVPISNHLYFYWYRQILGQKVEFLVSFYNNEISEKSEIFDDQFSVERPDGSNFTLKIRSTKLEDSAMYFCASSLPDRDETQYFGPGTRLLVL.

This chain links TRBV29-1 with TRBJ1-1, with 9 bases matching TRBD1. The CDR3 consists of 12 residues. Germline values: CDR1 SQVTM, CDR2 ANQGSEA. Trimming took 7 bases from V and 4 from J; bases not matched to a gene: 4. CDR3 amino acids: CSGRDRATEAFF. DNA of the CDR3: TGCAGCGGCCGGGACAGGGCCACTGAAGCTTTCTTT.

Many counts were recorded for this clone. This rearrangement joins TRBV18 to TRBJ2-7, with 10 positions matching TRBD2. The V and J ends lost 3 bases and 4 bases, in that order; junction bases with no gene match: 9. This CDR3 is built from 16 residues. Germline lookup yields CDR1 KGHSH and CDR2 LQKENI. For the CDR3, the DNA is TGTGCCAGCTCACCGCCCGGGACTAGCGTATTATACGAGCAGTACTTC. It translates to CASSPPGTSVLYEQYF.

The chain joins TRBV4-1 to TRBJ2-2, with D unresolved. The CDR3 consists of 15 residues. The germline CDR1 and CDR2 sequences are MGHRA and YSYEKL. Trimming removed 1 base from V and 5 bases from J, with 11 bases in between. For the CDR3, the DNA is TGCGCCAGCAGCCAAGTTCACGGGCGGACCGGGGAGCTGTTTTTT. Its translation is CASSQVHGRTGELFF.

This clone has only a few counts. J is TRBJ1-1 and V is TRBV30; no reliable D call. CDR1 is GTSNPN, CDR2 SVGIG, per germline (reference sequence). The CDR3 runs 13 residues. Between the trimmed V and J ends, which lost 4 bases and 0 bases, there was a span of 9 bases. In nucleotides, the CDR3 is TGTGCCTGGACGGCAGACTTGAACACTGAAGCTTTCTTT. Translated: CAWTADLNTEAFF.

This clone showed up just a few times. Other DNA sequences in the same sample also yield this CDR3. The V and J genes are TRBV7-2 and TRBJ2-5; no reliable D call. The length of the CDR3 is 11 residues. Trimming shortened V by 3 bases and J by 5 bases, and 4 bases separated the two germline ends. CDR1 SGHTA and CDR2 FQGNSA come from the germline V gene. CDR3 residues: CASSLVETQYF. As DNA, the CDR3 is TGTGCCAGCAGCTTGGTGGAGACCCAGTACTTC.

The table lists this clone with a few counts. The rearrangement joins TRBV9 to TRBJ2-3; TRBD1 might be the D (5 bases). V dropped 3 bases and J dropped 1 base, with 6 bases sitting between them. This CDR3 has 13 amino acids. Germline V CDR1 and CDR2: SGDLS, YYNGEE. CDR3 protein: CASSAQGTDTQYF. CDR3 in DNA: TGTGCCAGCAGCGCACAGGGCACAGATACGCAGTATTTT.

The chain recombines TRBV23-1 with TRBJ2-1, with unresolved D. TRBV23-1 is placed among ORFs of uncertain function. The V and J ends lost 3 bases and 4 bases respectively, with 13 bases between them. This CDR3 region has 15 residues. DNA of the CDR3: TGCGCCAGCAGTCACGAGAACAAAATGTACAATGAGCAGTTCTTC. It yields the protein CASSHENKMYNEQFF.